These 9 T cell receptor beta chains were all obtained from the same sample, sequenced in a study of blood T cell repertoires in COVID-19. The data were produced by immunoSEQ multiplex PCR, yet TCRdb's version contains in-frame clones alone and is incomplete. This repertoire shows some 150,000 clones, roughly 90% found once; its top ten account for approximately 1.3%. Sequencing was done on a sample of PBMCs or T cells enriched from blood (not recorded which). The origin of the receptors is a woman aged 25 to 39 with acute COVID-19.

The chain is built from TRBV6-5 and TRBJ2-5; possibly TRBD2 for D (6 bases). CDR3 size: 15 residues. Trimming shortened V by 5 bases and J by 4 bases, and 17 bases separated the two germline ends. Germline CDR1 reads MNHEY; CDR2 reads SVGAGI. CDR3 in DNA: TGTGCCAGCAGTCGCCTGGGGGGAGGCGGAGAGACCCAGTACTTC. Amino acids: CASSRLGGGGETQYF.

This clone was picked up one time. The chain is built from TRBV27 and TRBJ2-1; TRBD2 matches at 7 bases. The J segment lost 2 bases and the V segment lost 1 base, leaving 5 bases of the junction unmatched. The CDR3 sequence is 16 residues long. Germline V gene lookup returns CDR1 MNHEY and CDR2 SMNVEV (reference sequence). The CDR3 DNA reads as TGTGCCAGCAGTTTATGGGGGGGGGATCCCTACAATGAGCAGTTCTTC. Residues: CASSLWGGDPYNEQFF.

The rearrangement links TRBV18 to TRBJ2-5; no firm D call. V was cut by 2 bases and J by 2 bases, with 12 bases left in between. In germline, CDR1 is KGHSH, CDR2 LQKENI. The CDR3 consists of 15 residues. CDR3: CASSPGARPQETQYF. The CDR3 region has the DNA TGTGCCAGCTCACCAGGCGCGCGGCCGCAAGAGACCCAGTACTTC.

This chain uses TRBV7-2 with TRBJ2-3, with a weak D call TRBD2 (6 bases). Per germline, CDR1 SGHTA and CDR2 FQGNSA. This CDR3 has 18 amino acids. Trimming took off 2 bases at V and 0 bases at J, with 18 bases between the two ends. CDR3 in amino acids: CASSLIGGSGRSTDTQYF. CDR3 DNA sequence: TGTGCCAGCAGCTTAATAGGTGGTAGCGGTCGTAGCACAGATACGCAGTATTTT.

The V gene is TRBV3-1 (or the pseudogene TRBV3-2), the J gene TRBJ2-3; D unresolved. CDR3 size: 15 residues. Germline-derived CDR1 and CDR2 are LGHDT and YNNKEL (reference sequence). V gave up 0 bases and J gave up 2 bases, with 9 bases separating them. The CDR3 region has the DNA TGTGCCAGCAGCCAAGACGGTGCGCACACAGATACGCAGTATTTT. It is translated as CASSQDGAHTDTQYF.

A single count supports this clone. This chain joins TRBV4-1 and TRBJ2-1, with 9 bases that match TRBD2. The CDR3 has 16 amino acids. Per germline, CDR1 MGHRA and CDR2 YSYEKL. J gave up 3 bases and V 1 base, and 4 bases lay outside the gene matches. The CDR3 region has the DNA TGCGCCAGCAGCCAAGTCTCGACTAGCGGCTACAATGAGCAGTTCTTC. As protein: CASSQVSTSGYNEQFF.

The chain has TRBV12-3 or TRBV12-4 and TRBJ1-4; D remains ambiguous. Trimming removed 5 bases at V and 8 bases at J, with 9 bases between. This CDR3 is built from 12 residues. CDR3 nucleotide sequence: TGTGCCAGCAGTCGGTCAAACGAAAAACTGTTTTTT. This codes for CASSRSNEKLFF.

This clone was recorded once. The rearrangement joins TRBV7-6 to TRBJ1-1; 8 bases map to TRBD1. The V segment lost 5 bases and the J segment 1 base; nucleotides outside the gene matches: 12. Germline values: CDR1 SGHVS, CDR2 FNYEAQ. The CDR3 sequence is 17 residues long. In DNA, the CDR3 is TGTGCCAGCAGCCCCACTAGTGGGACAGGAGGGAACACTGAAGCTTTCTTT. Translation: CASSPTSGTGGNTEAFF.

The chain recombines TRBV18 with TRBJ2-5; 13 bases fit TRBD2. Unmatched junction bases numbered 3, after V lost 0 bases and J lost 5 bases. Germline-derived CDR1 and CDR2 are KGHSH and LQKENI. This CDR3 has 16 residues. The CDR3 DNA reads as TGTGCCAGCTCACCACCGGGACTAGCGGGATCGGAGACCCAGTACTTC. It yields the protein CASSPPGLAGSETQYF. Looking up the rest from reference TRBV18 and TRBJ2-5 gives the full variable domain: NAGVMQNPRHLVRRRGQEARLRCSPMKGHSHVYWYRQLPEEGLKFMVYLQKENIIDESGMPKERFSAEFPKEGPSILRIQQVVRGDSAAYFCASSPPGLAGSETQYFGPGTRLLVL.